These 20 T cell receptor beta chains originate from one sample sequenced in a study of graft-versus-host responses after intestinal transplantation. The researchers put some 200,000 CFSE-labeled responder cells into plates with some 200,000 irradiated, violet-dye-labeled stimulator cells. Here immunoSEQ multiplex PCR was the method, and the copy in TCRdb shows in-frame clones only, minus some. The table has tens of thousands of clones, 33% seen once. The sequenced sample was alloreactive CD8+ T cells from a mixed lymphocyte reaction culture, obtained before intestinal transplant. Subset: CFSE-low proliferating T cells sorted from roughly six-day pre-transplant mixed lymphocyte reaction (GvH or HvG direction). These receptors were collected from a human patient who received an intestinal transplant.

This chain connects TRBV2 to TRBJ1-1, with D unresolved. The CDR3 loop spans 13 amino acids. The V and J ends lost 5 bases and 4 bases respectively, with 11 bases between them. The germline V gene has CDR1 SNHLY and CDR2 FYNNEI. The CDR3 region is CASSYDEGTEAFF. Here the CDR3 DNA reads TGTGCCAGCAGTTACGACGAGGGCACTGAAGCTTTCTTT.

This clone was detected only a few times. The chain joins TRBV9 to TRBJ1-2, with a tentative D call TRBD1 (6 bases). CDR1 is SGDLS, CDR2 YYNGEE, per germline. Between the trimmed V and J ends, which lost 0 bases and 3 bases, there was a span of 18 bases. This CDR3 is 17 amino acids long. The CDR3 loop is CASSVAEFGSGDYGYTF. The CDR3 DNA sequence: TGTGCCAGCAGCGTAGCCGAATTTGGGTCAGGGGACTATGGCTACACCTTC.

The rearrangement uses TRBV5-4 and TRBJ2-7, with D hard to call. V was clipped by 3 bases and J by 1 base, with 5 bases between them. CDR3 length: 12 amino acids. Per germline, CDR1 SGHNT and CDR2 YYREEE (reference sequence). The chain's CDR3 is CASSSTSYEQYF. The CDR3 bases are TGTGCCAGCAGCTCCACTTCCTACGAGCAGTACTTC. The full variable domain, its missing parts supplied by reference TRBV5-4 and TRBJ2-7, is ETGVTQSPTHLIKTRGQQVTLRCSSQSGHNTVSWYQQALGQGPQFIFQYYREEENGRGNFPPRFSGLQFPNYSSELNVNALELDDSALYLCASSSTSYEQYFGPGTRLTVT.

CDR3 region: CASSQESREGDIQYF. The CDR3 coding sequence is TGCGCCAGCAGCCAAGAATCGCGGGAGGGGGACATTCAGTACTTC. This chain links TRBV4-1 with TRBJ2-7; 9 bases are shared with TRBD2. The J call is uncertain, as TRBJ2-4 better fits the DNA end. The CDR3 runs 15 residues. CDR1 and CDR2 (germline): MGHRA, YSYEKL.

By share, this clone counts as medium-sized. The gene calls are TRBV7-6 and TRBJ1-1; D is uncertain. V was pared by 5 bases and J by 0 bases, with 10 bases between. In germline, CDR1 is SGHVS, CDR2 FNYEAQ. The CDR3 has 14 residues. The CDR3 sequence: CASSEGILNTEAFF. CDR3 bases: TGTGCCAGCAGCGAAGGGATTTTGAACACTGAAGCTTTCTTT.

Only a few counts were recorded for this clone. CDR3 bases: TGTGCCAGCAGCGTAGTCTCTGGAGGTGAGCAGTTCTTC. Translating it yields CASSVVSGGEQFF. The rearrangement joins TRBV9 to TRBJ2-1; D may be TRBD2 (5 bases). This CDR3 comprises 13 residues. Trimming took 0 bases from V and 9 from J, leaving 10 bases between them. CDR1 is SGDLS and CDR2 is YYNGEE in the germline V gene.

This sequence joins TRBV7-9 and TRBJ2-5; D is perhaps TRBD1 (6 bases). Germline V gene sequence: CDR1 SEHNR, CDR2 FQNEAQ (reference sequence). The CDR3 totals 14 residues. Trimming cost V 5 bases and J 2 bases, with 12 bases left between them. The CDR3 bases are TGTGCCAGCAGCCCACTTACAGGGCAAGAGACCCAGTACTTC. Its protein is CASSPLTGQETQYF.

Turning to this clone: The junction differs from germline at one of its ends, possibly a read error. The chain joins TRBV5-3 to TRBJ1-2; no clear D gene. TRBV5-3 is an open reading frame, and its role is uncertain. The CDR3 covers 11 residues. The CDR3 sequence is CASSLFYGYTF. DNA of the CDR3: TGTGCCAGCAGCTTGTTTTATGGCTACACCTTC.

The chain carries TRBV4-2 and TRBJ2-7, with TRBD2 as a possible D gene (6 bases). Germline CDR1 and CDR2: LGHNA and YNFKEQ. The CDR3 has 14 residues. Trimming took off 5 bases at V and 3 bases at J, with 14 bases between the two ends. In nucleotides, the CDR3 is TGTGCCAGCAGCTCCTCGGGACTTAGCTACGAGCAGTACTTC. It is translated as CASSSSGLSYEQYF.

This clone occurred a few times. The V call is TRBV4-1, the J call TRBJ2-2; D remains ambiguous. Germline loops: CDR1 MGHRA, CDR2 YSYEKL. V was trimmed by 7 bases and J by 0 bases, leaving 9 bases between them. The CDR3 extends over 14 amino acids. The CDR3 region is CASKINANTGELFF. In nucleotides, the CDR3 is TGCGCCAGCAAGATCAACGCGAACACCGGGGAGCTGTTTTTT.

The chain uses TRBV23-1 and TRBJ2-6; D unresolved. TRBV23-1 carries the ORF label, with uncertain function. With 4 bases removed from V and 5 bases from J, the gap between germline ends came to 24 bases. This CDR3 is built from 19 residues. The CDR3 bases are TGCGCCAGCAGTCCGGACCAGCTAACGCAACAAAGTCGGGCCAACGTCCTGACTTTC. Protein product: CASSPDQLTQQSRANVLTF.

The CDR3 here is CASSFEGSYNEQFF. The CDR3 nucleotides read TGTGCCAGCAGTTTTGAGGGTTCATACAATGAGCAGTTCTTC. The J gene is TRBJ2-1, the V gene TRBV27, with TRBD2 as a possible D gene (5 bases). The CDR3 sequence is 14 residues long. The V end was cut by 3 bases, the J end by 4 bases, with 10 bases between. Germline V CDR1 and CDR2: MNHEY, SMNVEV (reference sequence).

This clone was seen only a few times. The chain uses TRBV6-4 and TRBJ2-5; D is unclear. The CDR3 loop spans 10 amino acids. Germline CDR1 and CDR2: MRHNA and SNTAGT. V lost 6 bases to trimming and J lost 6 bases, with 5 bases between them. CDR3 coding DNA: TGTGCCAGCAGCGAAAAGACCCAGTACTTC. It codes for CASSEKTQYF.

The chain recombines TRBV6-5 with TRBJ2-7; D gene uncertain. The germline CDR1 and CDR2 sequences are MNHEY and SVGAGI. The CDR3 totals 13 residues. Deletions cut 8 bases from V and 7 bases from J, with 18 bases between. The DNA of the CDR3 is TGTGCCAGCTCCTCCGGGTCGTATCCTGAGCAGTACTTC. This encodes CASSSGSYPEQYF.

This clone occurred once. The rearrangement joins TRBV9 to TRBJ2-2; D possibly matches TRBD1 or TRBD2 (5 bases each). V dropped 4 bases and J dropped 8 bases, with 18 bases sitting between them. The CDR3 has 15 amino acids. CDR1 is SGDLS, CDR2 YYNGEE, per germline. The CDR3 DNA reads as TGTGCCAGCAGCCCCGGGGCGGTAGGAGAGGGGGAGCTGTTTTTT. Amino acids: CASSPGAVGEGELFF.

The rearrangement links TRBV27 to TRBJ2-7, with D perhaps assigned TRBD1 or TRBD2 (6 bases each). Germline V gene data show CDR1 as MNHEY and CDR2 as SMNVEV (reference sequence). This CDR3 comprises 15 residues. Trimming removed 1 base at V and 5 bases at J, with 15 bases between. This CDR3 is CASSLLAGGLNEQYF. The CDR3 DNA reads TGTGCCAGCAGTTTATTAGCCGGGGGCCTCAACGAGCAGTACTTC.

CDR3 amino acids: CASSFTRTALAKNIQYF. CDR3 sequence (DNA): TGTGCCAGCAGCTTTACGCGGACAGCTCTAGCCAAAAACATTCAGTACTTC. The rearrangement uses TRBV7-2 and TRBJ2-4, with D possibly TRBD1 on 6 matching bases. Germline V lookup: CDR1 SGHTA, CDR2 FQGNSA. V was trimmed by 3 bases and J by 0 bases, leaving 15 bases between them. CDR3 length equals 17 residues.

CDR3 protein: CASSPGSGGLDEQFF. The CDR3 bases are TGTGCCAGCAGCCCAGGGAGCGGGGGGCTGGATGAGCAGTTCTTC. V and J are TRBV6-5 and TRBJ2-1; TRBD2 matches 9 bases. The V gene's germline CDR1 is MNHEY and CDR2 SVGAGI. The CDR3 has 15 residues. Unmatched junction bases numbered 11, after V lost 6 bases and J lost 8 bases.

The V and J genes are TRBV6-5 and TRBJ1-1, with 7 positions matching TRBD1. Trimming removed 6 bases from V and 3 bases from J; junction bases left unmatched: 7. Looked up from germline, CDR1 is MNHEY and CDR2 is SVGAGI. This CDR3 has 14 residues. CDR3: CASSLGQTYTEAFF. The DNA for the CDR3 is TGTGCCAGCAGCCTGGGACAGACCTACACTGAAGCTTTCTTT.

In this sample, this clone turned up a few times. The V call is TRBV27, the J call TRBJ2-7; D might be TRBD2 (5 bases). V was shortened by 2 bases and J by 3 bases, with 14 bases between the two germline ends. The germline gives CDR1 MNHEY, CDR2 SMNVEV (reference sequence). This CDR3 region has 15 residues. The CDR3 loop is CASSLTGNGFYEQYF. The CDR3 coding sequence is TGTGCCAGCAGTTTAACGGGAAATGGGTTCTACGAGCAGTACTTC.